The source of this T cell receptor (beta chain) is a study of T cells in Graves' hyperthyroidism and ophthalmopathy. Whole-study results and caveats: In the analysis, a 13 V-J model separated ophthalmopathy from stable hyperthyroidism.

Regions amplified from RNA transcripts were the TCR beta CDR3 regions. HTBI primers were the set used in a first-round RT-PCR of the TCR CDR3. TCRdb recomputed calls from the multiplex PCR reads with MiXCR, one row per CDR3 protein. The table records hundreds of thousands of distinct CDR3 sequences, around 20% of them present only once. Per germline, CDR1 SNHLY and CDR2 FYNNEI. V lost 4 bases to trimming and J lost 1 base, with 12 bases between them. CDR3 size: 15 residues. This clonotype was counted at least ten times. Antigen: not known. Sequenced: blood. This sequence originates from a man aged 30-40 years with Graves' ophthalmopathy. The J gene is TRBJ2-3, the V gene TRBV2, with TRBD2 as a possible D gene (6 bases). CDR3 sequence reads: CASSARDLRTDTQYF. The CDR3 DNA is TGTGCCAGCAGTGCCAGGGACTTGCGCACAGATACGCAGTATTTT.